A selection of T cell receptor beta chains follows, all from one sample in a study of beta chain features in type 1 diabetes. Profiling relied on immunoSEQ multiplex PCR, and the TCRdb table lists in-frame clones only, not all of them. The sample holds over 200,000 clones; around 9.9% are singletons and the top ten take around 0.017%. Sequenced material: naive CD4+ T cells from blood. These receptors were collected from a man aged 25-45 years with type 1 diabetes. The CDR3 runs from the conserved cysteine through the conserved F or W. Each record gives: D gene, V gene, J gene, clone size, CDR3 DNA, CDR3 protein. D genes are given only for firm matches. A row's size may be missing; if present it is once, few, many or a size class.

d_gene: NA
v_gene: TRBV5-1
j_gene: TRBJ2-7
abundance: few
CDR3nt: TGCGCCAGCAGCCTACAGGACTCCTACGAGCAGTACTTC
CDR3aa: CASSLQDSYEQYF

d_gene: NA
v_gene: TRBV6-5
j_gene: TRBJ2-1
abundance: NA
CDR3nt: TGTGCCAGCAGTTTACTAGCTGTCGGTGAGCAGTTCTTC
CDR3aa: CASSLLAVGEQFF

d_gene: TRBD1
v_gene: TRBV2
j_gene: TRBJ1-2
abundance: few
CDR3nt: TGTGCCAGCAGCCCACAGGGGTACTATGGCTACACCTTC
CDR3aa: CASSPQGYYGYTF

d_gene: TRBD1
v_gene: TRBV28
j_gene: TRBJ1-1
abundance: few
CDR3nt: TGTGCCAGCAGTCTCACCAGGGGGACTGAAGCTTTCTTT
CDR3aa: CASSLTRGTEAFF

d_gene: TRBD2
v_gene: TRBV5-1
j_gene: TRBJ2-1
abundance: NA
CDR3nt: TGCGCCAGCAGCTTGGGTAGCGGGACTTACAATGAGCAGTTCTTC
CDR3aa: CASSLGSGTYNEQFF

d_gene: TRBD1
v_gene: TRBV18
j_gene: TRBJ2-2
abundance: NA
CDR3nt: TGTGCCAGCTCACCGCAGGGGGATAACACCGGGGAGCTGTTTTTT
CDR3aa: CASSPQGDNTGELFF

d_gene: NA
v_gene: TRBV6-6
j_gene: TRBJ1-2
abundance: few
CDR3nt: TGTGCCAGCACAGTCCCCCCCTATGGCTACACCTTC
CDR3aa: CASTVPPYGYTF

d_gene: NA
v_gene: TRBV2
j_gene: TRBJ1-1
abundance: once
CDR3nt: TGTGCCAGCAGTGAGTATAGCATGAACACTGAAGCTTTCTTT
CDR3aa: CASSEYSMNTEAFF

d_gene: NA
v_gene: TRBV7-9
j_gene: TRBJ1-1
abundance: NA
CDR3nt: TGTGCCAGCAGCTTAAATTATAACACTGAAGCTTTCTTT
CDR3aa: CASSLNYNTEAFF

d_gene: NA
v_gene: TRBV6-5
j_gene: TRBJ1-5
abundance: NA
CDR3nt: TGTGCCAGCAGTAGACAGGCGCATCAGCCCCAGCATTTT
CDR3aa: CASSRQAHQPQHF